This TCR beta chain appears in the sequencing data of a study of Graves' ophthalmopathy and Graves' hyperthyroidism. Study outcomes and limitations: Discriminating ophthalmopathy from stable hyperthyroidism, a 13-signature model attained a sensitivity of approximately 85% and a specificity of approximately 77%.

Amplifying from RNA transcripts, the study obtained TCR beta CDR3 regions. HTBI-primed first-round RT-PCR preceded second-round multiplex PCR. Via MiXCR, TCRdb re-called the multiplex PCR reads, giving one row per CDR3 protein. This sample has 200,000 to 300,000 distinct CDR3 sequences; around 50% occur once, and the top ten carry about half. This CDR3 comprises 14 residues. V was cut by 3 bases and J by 5 bases, with 17 bases left in between. The germline CDR1 and CDR2 sequences are DFQATT and SNEGSKA (reference sequence). Points on this clonotype: The antigen remains unidentified.

Establishment of the diagnosis relied upon clinical symptoms, serum thyroxine, TRAb, thyroid ultrasound and orbital computed tomography. This chain joins TRBV20-1 and TRBJ2-7; weak D call: TRBD1 (7 bases). The TCR sequence derives from an adult man with Graves' ophthalmopathy. Sequencing was done on a sample of peripheral blood. CDR3 sequence: CSASEAGGFNEQYF. The CDR3 DNA follows: TGCAGTGCTAGTGAGGCAGGGGGGTTCAACGAGCAGTACTTC.